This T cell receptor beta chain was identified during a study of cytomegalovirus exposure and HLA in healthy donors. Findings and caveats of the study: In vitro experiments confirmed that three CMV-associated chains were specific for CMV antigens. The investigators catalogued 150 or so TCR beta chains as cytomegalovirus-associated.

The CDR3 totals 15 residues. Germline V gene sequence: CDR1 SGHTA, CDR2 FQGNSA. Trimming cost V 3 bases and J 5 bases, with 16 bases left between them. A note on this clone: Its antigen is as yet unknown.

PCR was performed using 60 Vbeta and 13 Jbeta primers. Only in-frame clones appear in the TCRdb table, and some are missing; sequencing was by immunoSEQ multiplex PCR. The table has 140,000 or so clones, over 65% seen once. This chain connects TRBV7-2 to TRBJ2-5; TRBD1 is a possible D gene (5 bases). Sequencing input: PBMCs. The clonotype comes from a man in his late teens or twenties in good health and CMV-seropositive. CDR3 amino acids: CASSLRTSKGETQYF. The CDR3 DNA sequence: TGTGCCAGCAGCTTGAGGACAAGTAAGGGGGAGACCCAGTACTTC.